This T cell receptor beta chain was identified in a study of T cell responses to AZD1222 COVID-19 vaccine. Overall study: Analysis merged second doses at about 4 or about 12 weeks. Study results and caveats: Most donors were white British, females outnumbered males, and clonal diversity was possibly underestimated.

Profiling relied on immunoSEQ multiplex PCR, and the TCRdb table lists in-frame clones only, not all of them. The sample shows 45,000 to 60,000 clones, more than 80% of them seen only once. As for this clone: Its antigen is undetermined.

This CDR3 region has 16 residues. J gave up 2 bases and V 3 bases, and 10 bases lay outside the gene matches. CDR1 is SGHRS and CDR2 is YFSETQ in the germline V gene. This TCR was recovered from an adult in good health. The sequenced sample was peripheral blood, obtained on day 0 of AZD1222 vaccination. The chain recombines TRBV5-1 with TRBJ2-7; 8 bases are a match to TRBD2. The CDR3 sequence: CASSSADTGGPYEQYF. As DNA, the CDR3 is TGCGCCAGCAGCTCCGCCGACACGGGAGGGCCCTACGAGCAGTACTTC.